A selection of T cell receptor beta chains follows, all from one sample in a study of blood T cell repertoires in COVID-19. This table comes from immunoSEQ multiplex PCR, and its TCRdb copy is limited to in-frame clones, with some not included. This sample has about 130,000 clones, with approximately 89% found just once. The sequenced sample was peripheral blood. These receptors came from a human donor in a cohort sampled during active COVID-19. Both conserved end residues are part of each CDR3. D genes are given only for firm matches. Some rows have no size entry. The others give once, few or many, or a class for an expanded clone.

d_call clone_size j_call v_call cdr3_aa cdr3_nt
TRBD2 . TRBJ2-5 TRBV9 CASSVGLAGEETQYF TGTGCCAGCAGCGTAGGGCTAGCGGGAGAAGAGACCCAGTACTTC
TRBD2 . TRBJ2-1 TRBV6-5 CASSYSTSGDYNEQFF TGTGCCAGCAGTTACTCTACTAGCGGGGACTACAATGAGCAGTTCTTC
. . TRBJ1-1 TRBV3-1/TRBV3-2 CASSQGAMTGTEAFF TGTGCCAGCAGCCAAGGTGCCATGACTGGCACTGAAGCTTTCTTT
. . TRBJ1-1 TRBV30 CAWSLGGAEAFF TGTGCCTGGAGTCTGGGGGGAGCTGAAGCTTTCTTT
. . TRBJ1-2 TRBV30 CAWSPSYRTAYGYTF TGTGCCTGGAGTCCCTCTTACCGGACAGCTTATGGCTACACCTTC
TRBD1 . TRBJ1-1 TRBV5-6 CASSLAGTGVGAFF TGTGCCAGCAGCTTGGCCGGGACAGGGGTAGGAGCTTTCTTT
TRBD2 . TRBJ2-3 TRBV7-2 CASSLYEGVGRSTQYF TGTGCCAGCAGCTTATACGAGGGAGTCGGGAGGAGTACGCAGTATTTT
. . TRBJ2-2 TRBV5-4 CASSLRSANTGELFF TGTGCCAGCAGCTTAAGGAGCGCGAACACCGGGGAGCTGTTTTTT
TRBD1 . TRBJ1-2 TRBV30 CAWALGQGLTGYTF TGTGCCTGGGCCCTGGGACAGGGGCTTACTGGCTACACCTTC
. . TRBJ1-5 TRBV5-4 CASSLGGSRNQPQHF TGTGCCAGCAGCTTGGGTGGGAGCCGCAATCAGCCCCAGCATTTT
TRBD2 . TRBJ2-1 TRBV9 CASSLGLAGGPLVRYNEQFF TGTGCCAGCAGCCTGGGACTAGCGGGAGGCCCCCTGGTTCGATACAATGAGCAGTTCTTC
TRBD1 . TRBJ1-1 TRBV15 CATSSRDRAEAFF TGTGCCACCAGCTCACGGGACAGGGCTGAAGCTTTCTTT
. . TRBJ2-2 TRBV30 CAWSGHRVGTGELFF TGTGCCTGGAGTGGTCACAGGGTAGGCACCGGGGAGCTGTTTTTT
TRBD2 . TRBJ2-5 TRBV4-3 CASSQEWRGGLETQYF TGCGCCAGCAGCCAAGAGTGGCGGGGGGGTCTGGAGACCCAGTACTTC
TRBD2 . TRBJ2-1 TRBV7-3 CASAVVAGNEQFF TGTGCCAGCGCCGTGGTAGCGGGGAATGAGCAGTTCTTC
TRBD2 . TRBJ2-2 TRBV10-3 CANSASGDTGELFF TGTGCCAATTCGGCTAGCGGGGATACCGGGGAGCTGTTTTTT
TRBD2 . TRBJ2-3 TRBV14 CASSQTSGPADTQYF TGTGCCAGCAGCCAAACTAGCGGCCCCGCAGATACGCAGTATTTT
. once TRBJ1-2 TRBV11-2 CASSLGQAGYTF TGTGCCAGCAGCTTAGGGCAGGCGGGCTACACCTTC
TRBD1 . TRBJ1-2 TRBV5-1 CASSSWTGVAYGYTF TGCGCCAGCAGCTCATGGACAGGGGTGGCCTATGGCTACACCTTC
TRBD2 . TRBJ2-3 TRBV4-1 CASSQDPSGSTDTQYF TGCGCCAGCAGCCAAGATCCTAGCGGCAGCACAGATACGCAGTATTTT
TRBD1 few TRBJ1-2 TRBV6-5 CASRPDRVKGGYTF TGTGCCAGCAGGCCAGACAGGGTAAAAGGTGGCTACACCTTC
. . TRBJ1-4 TRBV19 CATVGGPDEKLFF TGTGCCACCGTAGGGGGTCCGGATGAAAAACTGTTTTTT
. . TRBJ1-1 TRBV3-1/TRBV3-2 CASSQDHPSVRPNTEAFF TGTGCCAGCAGCCAAGACCATCCGTCCGTCAGGCCGAACACTGAAGCTTTCTTT
TRBD1 . TRBJ1-1 TRBV4-1 CASKGTGNTEAFF TGCGCCAGCAAAGGGACAGGAAACACTGAAGCTTTCTTT
. once TRBJ2-5 TRBV10-1 CASSRGWRETQYF TGCGCCAGCAGCAGAGGGTGGCGAGAGACCCAGTACTTC
. . TRBJ2-5 TRBV3-1/TRBV3-2 CASSRWLMWRARKTQYF TGTGCCAGCAGCCGTTGGCTCATGTGGAGGGCCCGAAAGACCCAGTACTTC
. . TRBJ1-2 TRBV2 CASSEFLGVTNF TGTGCCAGCAGTGAATTCCTAGGCGTAACCAACTTC
. . TRBJ2-1 TRBV7-2 CASSLGQRSYNEQFF TGTGCCAGCAGCTTAGGTCAGCGCTCCTACAATGAGCAGTTCTTC
. . TRBJ2-7 TRBV4-3 CASSQVSGAYEQYF TGCGCCAGCAGCCAAGTAAGCGGCGCCTACGAGCAGTACTTC
. . TRBJ2-5 TRBV11-3 CASSLIEKETQYF TGTGCCAGCAGCTTAATAGAGAAAGAGACCCAGTACTTC
. . TRBJ2-2 TRBV5-1 CASSLRVAGELFF TGCGCCAGCAGCTTGAGAGTGGCCGGGGAGCTGTTTTTT
TRBD1 . TRBJ2-3 TRBV18 CASSPIGQGTDTQYF TGTGCCAGCTCACCAATTGGACAGGGCACAGATACGCAGTATTTT
. . TRBJ2-7 TRBV7-9 CASSLAGAYEQYF TGTGCCAGCAGCTTAGCAGGGGCCTACGAGCAGTACTTC
. . TRBJ2-1 TRBV9 CASSDRQRGEQFF TGTGCCAGCAGCGATAGACAAAGAGGGGAGCAGTTCTTC
TRBD1 . TRBJ1-2 TRBV12-3/TRBV12-4 CASSWGQGYGYTF TGTGCCAGCAGTTGGGGACAGGGTTATGGCTACACCTTC
TRBD1 . TRBJ1-1 TRBV5-4 CASSRGRGPEAFF TGTGCCAGCTCTAGGGGCAGGGGGCCTGAAGCTTTCTTT
. few TRBJ1-5 TRBV6-1 CASSEGSSNQPQHF TGTGCCAGCAGTGAGGGGAGCAGCAATCAGCCCCAGCATTTT
TRBD1 . TRBJ2-7 TRBV7-9 CASSSTGSRSEQYF TGTGCCAGCAGCTCGACAGGGTCCCGCAGCGAGCAGTACTTC
TRBD2 . TRBJ2-1 TRBV2 CASISGDYNEQFF TGTGCCAGCATAAGCGGGGATTACAATGAGCAGTTCTTC
TRBD2 once TRBJ2-1 TRBV9 CASNLAGGAQFF TGTGCCAGCAACCTAGCGGGGGGGGCGCAGTTCTTC
. . TRBJ1-1 TRBV6-1 CASSELRRLTEAFF TGTGCCAGCAGTGAATTAAGGCGGTTGACTGAAGCTTTCTTT
. few TRBJ2-5 TRBV27 CASSLSSYQETQYF TGTGCCAGCAGTTTATCGTCTTACCAAGAGACCCAGTACTTC
. . TRBJ2-7 TRBV7-2 CASSFFLEAREQYF TGTGCCAGCAGCTTTTTTCTAGAGGCGCGCGAGCAGTACTTC